This T cell receptor beta chain was profiled in a study of blood T cell repertoires in COVID-19. The V and J ends lost 5 bases and 0 bases respectively, with 20 bases between them. From germline, CDR1 is SGHVS and CDR2 FQNEAQ. This CDR3 spans 18 amino acids. Original data processing: Counts of nucleated cells, estimated from reference gene primer amplification, were obtained. Assay used: immunoSEQ multiplex PCR; TCRdb lists only in-frame clones, some missing. That table gives V, J and clone size, and the DNA gave D and trimming. The sample records approximately 85,000 clones, roughly 90% being singletons.

Specimen: peripheral blood. This TCR derives from a woman older than 75 with active or convalescent COVID-19. The chain is built from TRBV7-8 and TRBJ1-3; D is undetermined. CDR3 sequence reads: CASSTSFGLGSSGNTIYF. The CDR3 DNA follows: TGTGCCAGCAGCACCAGTTTCGGTCTCGGGAGCTCTGGAAACACCATATATTTT.